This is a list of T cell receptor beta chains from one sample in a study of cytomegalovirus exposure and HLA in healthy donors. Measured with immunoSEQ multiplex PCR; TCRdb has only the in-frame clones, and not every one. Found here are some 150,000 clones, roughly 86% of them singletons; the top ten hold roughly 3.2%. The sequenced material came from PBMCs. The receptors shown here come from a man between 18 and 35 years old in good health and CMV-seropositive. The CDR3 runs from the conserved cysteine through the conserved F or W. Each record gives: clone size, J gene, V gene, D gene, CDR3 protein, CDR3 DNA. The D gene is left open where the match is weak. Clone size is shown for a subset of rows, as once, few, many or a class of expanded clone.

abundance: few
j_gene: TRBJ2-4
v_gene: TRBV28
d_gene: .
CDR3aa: CASSPRYF
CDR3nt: TGTGCCAGCAGTCCTAGGTACTTC

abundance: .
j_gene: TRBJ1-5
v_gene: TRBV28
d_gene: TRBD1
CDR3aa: CARRQGATQPQHF
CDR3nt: TGTGCCAGACGACAGGGGGCCACTCAGCCCCAGCATTTT

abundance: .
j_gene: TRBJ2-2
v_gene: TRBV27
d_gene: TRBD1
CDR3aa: CASRDRTGGTGELFF
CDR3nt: TGTGCCAGCAGGGATCGGACAGGAGGCACCGGGGAGCTGTTTTTT

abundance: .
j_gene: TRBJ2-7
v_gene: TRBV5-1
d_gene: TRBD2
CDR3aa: CASSYRALGRLAQYEQYF
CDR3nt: TGCGCCAGCAGCTACCGGGCCCTGGGAAGACTAGCCCAATACGAGCAGTACTTC

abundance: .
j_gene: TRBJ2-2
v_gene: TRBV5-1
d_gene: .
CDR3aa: CASSLGVNTGELFF
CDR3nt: TGCGCCAGCAGCTTAGGAGTGAACACCGGGGAGCTGTTTTTT

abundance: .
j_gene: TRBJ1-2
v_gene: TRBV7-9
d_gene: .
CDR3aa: CASSLEVATALYGYTF
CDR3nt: TGTGCCAGCAGCTTAGAAGTTGCGACAGCCCTATATGGCTACACCTTC

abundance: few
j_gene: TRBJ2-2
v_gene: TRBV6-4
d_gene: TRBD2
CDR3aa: CASSWTSGNTGELFF
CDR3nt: TGTGCCAGCAGCTGGACTAGCGGCAACACCGGGGAGCTGTTTTTT

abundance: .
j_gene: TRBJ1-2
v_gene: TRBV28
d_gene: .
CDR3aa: CASSAHQRGYTF
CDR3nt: TGTGCCAGCAGTGCCCACCAGAGGGGCTACACCTTC

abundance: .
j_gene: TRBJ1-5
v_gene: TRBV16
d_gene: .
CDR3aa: CASSQSGAQIGQPQHF
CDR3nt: TGTGCCAGCAGCCAATCGGGCGCACAGATTGGGCAGCCCCAGCATTTT

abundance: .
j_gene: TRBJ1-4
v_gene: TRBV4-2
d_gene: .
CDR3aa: CASSQEIGRGWELFF
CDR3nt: TGTGCCAGCAGCCAAGAAATCGGCAGGGGTTGGGAACTGTTTTTT

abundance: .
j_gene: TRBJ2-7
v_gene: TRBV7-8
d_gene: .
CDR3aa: CASSLAPTALPNEQYF
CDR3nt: TGTGCCAGCAGCTTAGCCCCGACAGCTCTTCCTAACGAGCAGTACTTC

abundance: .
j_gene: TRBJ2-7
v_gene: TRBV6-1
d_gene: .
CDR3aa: CASSESPAIDEQYF
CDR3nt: TGTGCCAGCAGTGAATCCCCAGCGATCGACGAGCAGTACTTC

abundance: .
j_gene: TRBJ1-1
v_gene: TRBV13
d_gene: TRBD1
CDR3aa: CASNVGQRAGEAFF
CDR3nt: TGTGCCAGCAACGTGGGACAGCGGGCGGGTGAAGCCTTCTTT

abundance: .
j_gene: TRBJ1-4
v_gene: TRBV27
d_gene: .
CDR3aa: CASSSYSMSNEKLFF
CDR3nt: TGTGCCAGCAGTTCCTACAGTATGTCAAATGAAAAACTGTTTTTT

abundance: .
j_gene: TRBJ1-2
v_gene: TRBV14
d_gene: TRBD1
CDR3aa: CASSQVRTGTGDGYTF
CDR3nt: TGTGCCAGCAGCCAAGTCCGTACCGGGACAGGGGATGGCTACACCTTC

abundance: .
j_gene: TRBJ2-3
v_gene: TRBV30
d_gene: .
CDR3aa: CAWSVLESTQYF
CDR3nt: TGTGCCTGGAGTGTACTAGAGTCTACGCAGTATTTT

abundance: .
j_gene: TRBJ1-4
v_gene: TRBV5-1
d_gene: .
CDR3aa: CASSLSGSDEKLFF
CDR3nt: TGCGCCAGCAGCTTGTCTGGGAGTGATGAAAAACTGTTTTTT

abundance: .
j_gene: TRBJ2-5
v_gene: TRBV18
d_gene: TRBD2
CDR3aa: CASSPSIGAGEKTQYF
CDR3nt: TGTGCCAGCTCACCGTCCATCGGGGCGGGGGAAAAGACCCAGTACTTC

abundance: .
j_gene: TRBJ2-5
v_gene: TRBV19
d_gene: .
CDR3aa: CASTYQETQYF
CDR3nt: TGTGCCAGTACTTACCAAGAGACCCAGTACTTC

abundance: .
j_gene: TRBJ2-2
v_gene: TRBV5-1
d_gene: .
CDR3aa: CASSGGGLSTGELFF
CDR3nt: TGCGCCAGCAGCGGGGGAGGTTTAAGCACCGGGGAGCTGTTTTTT

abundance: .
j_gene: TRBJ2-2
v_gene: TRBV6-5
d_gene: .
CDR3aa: CASSFETRGHTGELFF
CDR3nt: TGTGCCAGCAGTTTCGAGACTAGGGGGCACACCGGGGAGCTGTTTTTT

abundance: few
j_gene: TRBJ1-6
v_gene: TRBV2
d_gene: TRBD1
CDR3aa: CASKLIGQGGNYNSPLHF
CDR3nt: TGTGCCAGCAAGCTCATAGGACAGGGGGGGAACTATAATTCACCCCTCCACTTT

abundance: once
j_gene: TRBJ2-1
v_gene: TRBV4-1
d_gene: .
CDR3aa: CASSQVYLSSYNEQFF
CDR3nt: TGCGCCAGCAGCCAAGTATATCTGAGCTCCTACAATGAGCAGTTCTTC

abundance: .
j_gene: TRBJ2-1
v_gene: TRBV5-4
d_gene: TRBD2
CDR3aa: CASSFALTSRNDNEQFF
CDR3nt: TGTGCCAGCAGCTTCGCTCTGACTAGCCGGAACGACAATGAGCAGTTCTTC

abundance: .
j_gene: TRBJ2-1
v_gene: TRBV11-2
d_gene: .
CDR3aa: CASSPIRGAVGEQFF
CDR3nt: TGTGCCAGCAGCCCTATCAGGGGCGCAGTGGGCGAGCAGTTCTTC

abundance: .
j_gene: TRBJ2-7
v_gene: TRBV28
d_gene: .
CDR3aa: CASTTEGAGPYEQYF
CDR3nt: TGTGCCAGCACCACTGAAGGGGCAGGTCCATACGAGCAGTACTTC

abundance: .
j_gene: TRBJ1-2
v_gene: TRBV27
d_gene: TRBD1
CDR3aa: CASKTGDDYGYTF
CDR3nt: TGTGCCAGCAAGACAGGGGATGACTATGGCTACACCTTC

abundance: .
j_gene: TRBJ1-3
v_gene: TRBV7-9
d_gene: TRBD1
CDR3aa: CASSSTGETGNTIYF
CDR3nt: TGTGCCAGCAGCTCAACAGGGGAAACTGGAAACACCATATATTTT

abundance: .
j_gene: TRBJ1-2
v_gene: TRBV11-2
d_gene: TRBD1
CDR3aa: CASSLGGQGYGYTF
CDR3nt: TGTGCCAGCAGCTTAGGGGGACAGGGGTATGGCTACACCTTC

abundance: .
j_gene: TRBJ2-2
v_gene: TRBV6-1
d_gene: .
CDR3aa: CASSDPLRRGENTGELFF
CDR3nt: TGTGCCAGCAGTGACCCCCTTAGGCGGGGAGAGAACACCGGGGAGCTGTTTTTT

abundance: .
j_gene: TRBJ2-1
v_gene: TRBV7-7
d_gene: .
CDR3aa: CASSFRAGVGDNEQFF
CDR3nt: TGTGCTAGCAGCTTTAGGGCAGGGGTAGGGGACAATGAGCAGTTCTTC

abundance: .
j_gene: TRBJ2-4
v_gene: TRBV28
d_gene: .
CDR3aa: CASSFYRENLAKNIQYF
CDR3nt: TGTGCCAGCAGCTTCTACAGGGAAAACTTAGCCAAAAACATTCAGTACTTC

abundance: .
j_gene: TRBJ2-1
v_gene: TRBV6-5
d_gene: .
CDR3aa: CASTQGGDPYNEQFF
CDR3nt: TGTGCCAGCACCCAAGGGGGTGATCCCTACAATGAGCAGTTCTTC

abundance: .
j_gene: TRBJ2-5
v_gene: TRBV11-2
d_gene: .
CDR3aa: CASSPPQEETQYF
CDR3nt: TGTGCCAGCAGCCCCCCACAGGAAGAGACCCAGTACTTC

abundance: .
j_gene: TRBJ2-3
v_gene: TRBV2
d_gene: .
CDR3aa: CASTPDGHPTDTQYF
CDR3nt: TGTGCCAGCACCCCGGACGGACATCCCACAGATACGCAGTATTTT

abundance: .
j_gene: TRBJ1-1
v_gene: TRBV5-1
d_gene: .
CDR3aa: CASSLGQGEAFF
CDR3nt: TGCGCCAGCAGCTTGGGGCAGGGTGAAGCTTTCTTT

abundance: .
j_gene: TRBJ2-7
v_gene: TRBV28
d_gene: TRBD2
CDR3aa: CASSTPRGLAGAYEQYF
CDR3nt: TGTGCCAGCAGTACACCCAGAGGGCTAGCGGGAGCCTACGAGCAGTACTTC

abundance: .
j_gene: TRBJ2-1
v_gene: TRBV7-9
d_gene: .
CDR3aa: CASSRGSSSYNEQFF
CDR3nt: TGTGCCAGCAGCCGCGGGTCTAGCTCCTACAATGAGCAGTTCTTC

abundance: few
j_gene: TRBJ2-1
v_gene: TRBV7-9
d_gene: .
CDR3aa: CALGRGSSEQFF
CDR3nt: TGTGCCCTAGGAAGGGGTTCTAGTGAGCAGTTCTTC

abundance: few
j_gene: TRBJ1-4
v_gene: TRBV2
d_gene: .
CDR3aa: CASSVRTELFF
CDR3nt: TGTGCCAGCAGTGTTCGGACTGAACTGTTTTTT

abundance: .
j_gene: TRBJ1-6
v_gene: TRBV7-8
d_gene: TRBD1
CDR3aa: CASSSYGTGDNSPLHF
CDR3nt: TGTGCCAGCAGCTCGTACGGGACAGGGGATAATTCACCCCTCCACTTT

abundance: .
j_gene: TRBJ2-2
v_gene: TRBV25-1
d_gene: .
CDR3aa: CASSDPRGRTGELFF
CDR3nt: TGTGCCAGCAGTGACCCCAGGGGGAGGACCGGGGAGCTGTTTTTT

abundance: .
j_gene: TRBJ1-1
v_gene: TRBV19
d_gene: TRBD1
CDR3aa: CASSNTGTGGPEAFF
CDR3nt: TGTGCCAGTAGCAACACCGGGACAGGGGGCCCTGAAGCTTTCTTT

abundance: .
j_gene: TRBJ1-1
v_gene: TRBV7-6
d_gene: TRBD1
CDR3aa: CASSSEGQGASEAFF
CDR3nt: TGTGCCAGCAGCTCCGAGGGACAGGGGGCAAGTGAAGCTTTCTTT

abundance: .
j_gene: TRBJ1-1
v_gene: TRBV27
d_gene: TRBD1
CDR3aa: CASSRDRLGDTEAFF
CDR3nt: TGTGCCAGCAGTCGGGACAGGTTGGGAGACACTGAAGCTTTCTTT

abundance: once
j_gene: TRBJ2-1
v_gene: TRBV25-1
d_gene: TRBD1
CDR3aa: CASSEGTGSSRNEQFF
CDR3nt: TGTGCCAGCAGTGAGGGGACAGGGTCATCGCGGAATGAGCAGTTCTTC